Described below is a single T cell receptor beta chain sequence and its context. The source of the sample is a study of shared clonotypes between healthy human individuals. The V end lost 6 bases, the J end lost 1 base, and 13 bases lay between the germline ends. The CDR3 is 14 residues long. Germline CDR1 is SGHAT and CDR2 is FQNNGV. Repertoires were generated with immunoSEQ multiplex PCR, while TCRdb's copy carries only in-frame clones and drops some. The table records millions of clones, roughly 94% of them present only once. The chain links TRBV11-2 to TRBJ2-7, with D possibly being TRBD1 (5 bases). Sequencing used naive CD4+ T cells sorted from blood. Subset specified: CD45RA+ positively selected. The source is a young man in good health. The chain's CDR3 is CASRYTGSSYEQYF. For the CDR3, the DNA is TGTGCCAGCAGATATACAGGTTCTTCCTACGAGCAGTACTTC.